These 7 T cell receptor beta chains share one sample of origin, sequenced in a study of siplizumab effects on memory and regulatory T cells (dated by TCRdb to about 2019). The method was the immunoSEQ multiplex PCR assay. The immuneACCESS repertoire file appears here via TCRdb, limited to in-frame rearrangements. These files lack a portion of the clones; in checked studies, under half of the deficit traces to unresolved V genes, and the cause of the others is not known. A total of tens of thousands of clones appear in this sample, roughly 80% of them only once. The ten largest account for approximately 4% of the sample. The sample taken for sequencing was memory CD4+ T cells sorted from blood. What this sample's cell subset or site label stands for: unstimulated CD4+ memory T cells. Receptor source: a human donor in good health.

This chain joins TRBV7-9 and TRBJ2-1; D not resolved. Trimming took 1 base from V and 9 from J, leaving 7 bases between them. Germline V CDR1 and CDR2: SEHNR, FQNEAQ (reference sequence). The CDR3 has 12 residues. The CDR3: CASSLGEVEQFF. The CDR3 nucleotides read TGTGCCAGCAGCTTAGGGGAAGTTGAGCAGTTCTTC. Filled out from reference TRBV7-9 and TRBJ2-1, the complete variable domain reads DTGVSQNPRHKITKRGQNVTFRCDPISEHNRLYWYRQTLGQGPEFLTYFQNEAQLEKSRLLSDRFSAERPKGSFSTLEIQRTEQGDSAMYLCASSLGEVEQFFGPGTRLTVL.

Note on this clone: The sample holds other DNA sequences that translate to the same CDR3. This sequence joins TRBV7-9 and TRBJ2-7; no reliable D call. CDR1 is SEHNR, CDR2 FQNEAQ, per germline (reference sequence). The CDR3 length is 14 residues. V lost 4 bases to trimming and J lost 1 base, with 11 bases between them. This CDR3 is CASSSDKESYEQYF. CDR3 nucleotides: TGTGCCAGCAGCTCCGACAAGGAGTCCTACGAGCAGTACTTC.

This chain links TRBV19 with TRBJ2-1, with a tentative D call TRBD1 (6 bases). The V end was cut by 3 bases, the J end by 9 bases, with 18 bases between. Germline values: CDR1 LNHDA, CDR2 SQIVND (reference sequence). This CDR3 has 15 amino acids. CDR3: CASSIPPRRGTEQFF. The CDR3 nucleotides are TGTGCCAGTAGTATTCCCCCCCGCAGGGGCACTGAGCAGTTCTTC.

This rearrangement joins TRBV5-1 to TRBJ2-7; D gene ambiguous. Trimming removed 0 bases at V and 0 bases at J, with 10 bases between. The germline V gene encodes CDR1 SGHRS and CDR2 YFSETQ. This CDR3 is built from 15 residues. The CDR3 nucleotides are TGCGCCAGCAGCTTGGAGGCCAGGAGCTCCTACGAGCAGTACTTC. This encodes CASSLEARSSYEQYF.

The chain carries TRBV6-1 and TRBJ1-2; D might be TRBD1 (5 bases). The V gene's germline CDR1 is MNHNS and CDR2 SASEGT. The CDR3 covers 17 residues. V was trimmed by 2 bases and J by 0 bases, leaving 16 bases between them. The CDR3 bases are TGTGCCAGCAGTGAATCTTTGGGGGGGTACGCTAACTATGGCTACACCTTC. Amino acids: CASSESLGGYANYGYTF.

V is TRBV11-2 and J is TRBJ2-2; the match to TRBD2 covers 8 bases. V was clipped by 5 bases and J by 5 bases; unmatched bases: 10. The CDR3 loop spans 16 amino acids. Looked up from germline, CDR1 is SGHAT and CDR2 is FQNNGV. DNA for the CDR3: TGTGCCAGCAGCCCCCAGACTAGCGCCATTACCGGGGAGCTGTTTTTT. This codes for CASSPQTSAITGELFF.

This clone was observed a few times. This chain connects TRBV19 to TRBJ2-5; D might be TRBD1 or TRBD2, each matching 5 bases. The CDR3 contains 15 residues. The germline V gene has CDR1 LNHDA and CDR2 SQIVND (reference sequence). V lost 4 bases and J lost 2, with 14 bases in between. The CDR3 sequence is CASSSTGTGQETQYF. CDR3 in DNA: TGTGCCAGTAGTAGCACCGGGACGGGTCAAGAGACCCAGTACTTC.